This T cell receptor (beta chain) was retrieved from a study of cytomegalovirus exposure and HLA in healthy donors. The study, taken as a whole, reports: Immune exposure was documented only through CMV serostatus. An Asian-associated ancestry cluster reportedly showed fewer N-insertions than the roughly 670-donor mean in a later analysis. High sensitivity and specificity were reportedly achieved when the classifier diagnosed cytomegalovirus status.

Worth noting for this clone: Its antigen is currently unknown.

Unrecorded immune exposure was likely among donors, who were nominally healthy when sampled. It was with 60 Vbeta and 13 Jbeta primers that the PCR ran. This table comes from immunoSEQ multiplex PCR, and its TCRdb copy is limited to in-frame clones, with some not included. The sample records under 150,000 clones, 80% to 90% being singletons. V was cut by 0 bases and J by 5 bases, with 23 bases left in between. This CDR3 is built from 18 residues. In germline, CDR1 is SGHRS, CDR2 YFSETQ. Sequencing was done on a sample of PBMCs. The TCR originated in a woman in her thirties or forties in good health and CMV-seropositive. V usage is TRBV5-1 and J usage is TRBJ1-1, with a weak D call TRBD1 (5 bases). The CDR3 bases are TGCGCCAGCAGCTTGGCCGGCGGAGGGGTAAGAGAGGGTACTGAAGCTTTCTTT. Protein: CASSLAGGGVREGTEAFF. The whole variable domain, remainder taken from reference TRBV5-1 and TRBJ1-1, is KAGVTQTPRYLIKTRGQQVTLSCSPISGHRSVSWYQQTPGQGLQFLFEYFSETQRNKGNFPGRFSGRQFSNSRSEMNVSTLELGDSALYLCASSLAGGGVREGTEAFFGQGTRLTVV.